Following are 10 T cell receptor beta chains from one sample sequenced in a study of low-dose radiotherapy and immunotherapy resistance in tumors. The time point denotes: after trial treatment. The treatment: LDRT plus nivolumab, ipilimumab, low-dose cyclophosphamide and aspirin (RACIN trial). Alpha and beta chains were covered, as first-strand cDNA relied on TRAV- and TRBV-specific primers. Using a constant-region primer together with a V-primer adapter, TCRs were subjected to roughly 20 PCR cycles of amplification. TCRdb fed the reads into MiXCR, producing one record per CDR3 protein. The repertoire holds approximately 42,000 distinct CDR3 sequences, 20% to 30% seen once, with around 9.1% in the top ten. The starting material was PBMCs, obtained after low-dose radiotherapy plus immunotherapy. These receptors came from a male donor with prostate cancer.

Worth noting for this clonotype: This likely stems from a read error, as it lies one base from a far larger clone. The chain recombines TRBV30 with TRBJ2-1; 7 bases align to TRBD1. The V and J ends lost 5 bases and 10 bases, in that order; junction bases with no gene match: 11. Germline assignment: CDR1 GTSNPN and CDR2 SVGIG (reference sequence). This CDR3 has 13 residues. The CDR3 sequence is CAWRDRSIYEQFF. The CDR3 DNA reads TGTGCCTGGCGGGACAGAAGTATCTACGAGCAGTTCTTC.

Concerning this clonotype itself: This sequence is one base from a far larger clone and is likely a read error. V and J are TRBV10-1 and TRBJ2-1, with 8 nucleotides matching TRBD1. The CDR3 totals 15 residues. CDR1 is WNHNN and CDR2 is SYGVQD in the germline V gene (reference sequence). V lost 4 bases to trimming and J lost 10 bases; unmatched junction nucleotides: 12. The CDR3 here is CASSAKQGASGEQFF. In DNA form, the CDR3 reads TGCGCCAGCAGTGCGAAGCAGGGGGCAAGTGGCGAGCAGTTCTTC.

CDR3 DNA sequence: TGTGCCAGCAAGGGGCAGGGGAATTCACCCCTCCACTTT. Translating gives CASKGQGNSPLHF. The rearrangement links TRBV6-6 to TRBJ1-6; D possibly corresponds to TRBD1 (6 bases). This CDR3 region has 13 residues. Deletions cut 7 bases from V and 7 bases from J, with 11 bases between. Germline CDR1 MNHNY, CDR2 SVGAGI (reference sequence).

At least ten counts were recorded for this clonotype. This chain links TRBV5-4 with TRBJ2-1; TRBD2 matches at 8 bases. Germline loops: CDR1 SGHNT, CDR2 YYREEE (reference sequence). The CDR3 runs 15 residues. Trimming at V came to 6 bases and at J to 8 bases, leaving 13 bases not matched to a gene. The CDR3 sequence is CASTDPGTSSHEQFF. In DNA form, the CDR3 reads TGTGCCAGCACCGACCCCGGGACTAGTTCCCATGAGCAGTTCTTC.

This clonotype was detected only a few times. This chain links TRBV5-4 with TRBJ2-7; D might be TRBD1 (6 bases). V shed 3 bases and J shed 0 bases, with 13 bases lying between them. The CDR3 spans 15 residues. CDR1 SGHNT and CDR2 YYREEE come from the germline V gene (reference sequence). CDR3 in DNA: TGTGCCAGCAGCTCACAGGGACACCCCTCCTACGAGCAGTACTTC. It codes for CASSSQGHPSYEQYF.

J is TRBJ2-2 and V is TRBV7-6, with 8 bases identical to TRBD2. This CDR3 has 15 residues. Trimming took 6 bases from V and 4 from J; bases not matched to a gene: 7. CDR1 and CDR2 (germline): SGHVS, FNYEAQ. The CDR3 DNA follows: TGTGCCAGCAGGTCAAGCGGGAGTGGCACCGGGGAGCTGTTTTTT. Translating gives CASRSSGSGTGELFF. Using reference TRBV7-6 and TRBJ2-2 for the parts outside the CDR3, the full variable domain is GAGVSQSPRYKVTKRGQDVALRCDPISGHVSLYWYRQALGQGPEFLTYFNYEAQQDKSGLPNDRFSAERPEGSISTLTIQRTEQRDSAMYRCASRSSGSGTGELFFGEGSRLTVL.

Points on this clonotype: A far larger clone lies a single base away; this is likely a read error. This chain's CDR3 is CASSLLGAGEQFF. Here the CDR3 DNA reads TGTGCCAGCAGCCTGCTGGGAGCAGGGGAGCAGTTCTTC. The chain carries TRBV28 and TRBJ2-1; perhaps D is TRBD1 or TRBD2 (5 bases each). The ends were cut back, 6 bases at V and 10 bases at J, with 16 bases in the middle. This CDR3 contains 13 residues. Looked up from germline, CDR1 is MDHEN and CDR2 is SYDVKM.

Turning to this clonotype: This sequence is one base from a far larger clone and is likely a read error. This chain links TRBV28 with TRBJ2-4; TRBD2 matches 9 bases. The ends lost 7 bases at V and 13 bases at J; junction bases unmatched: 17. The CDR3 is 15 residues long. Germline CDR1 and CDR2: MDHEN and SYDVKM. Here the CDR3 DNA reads TGTGCCAGCAACGAACTAGCGGGTTATTACAATGAGCAGTACTTC. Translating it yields CASNELAGYYNEQYF. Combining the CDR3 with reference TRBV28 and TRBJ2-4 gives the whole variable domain DVKVTQSSRYLVKRTGEKVFLECVQDMDHENMFWYRQDPGLGLRLIYFSYDVKMKEKGDIPEGYSVSREKKERFSLILESASTNQTSMYLCASNELAGYYNEQYFGAGTRLSVL.

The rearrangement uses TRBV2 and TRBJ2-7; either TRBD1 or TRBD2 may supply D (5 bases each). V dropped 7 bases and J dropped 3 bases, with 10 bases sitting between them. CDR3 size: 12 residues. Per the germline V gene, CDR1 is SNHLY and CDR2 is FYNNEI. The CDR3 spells CASTRDLYEQYF. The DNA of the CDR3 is TGTGCCAGCACCCGGGACCTCTACGAGCAGTACTTC. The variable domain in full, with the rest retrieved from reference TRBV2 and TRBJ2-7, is EPEVTQTPSHQVTQMGQEVILRCVPISNHLYFYWYRQILGQKVEFLVSFYNNEISEKSEIFDDQFSVERPDGSNFTLKIRSTKLEDSAMYFCASTRDLYEQYFGPGTRLTVT.

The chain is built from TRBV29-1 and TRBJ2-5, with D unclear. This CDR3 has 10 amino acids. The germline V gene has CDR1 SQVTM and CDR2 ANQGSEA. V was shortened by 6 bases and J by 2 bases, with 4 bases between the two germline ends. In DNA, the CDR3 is TGCAGCGTGGGTCAAGAGACCCAGTACTTC. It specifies CSVGQETQYF. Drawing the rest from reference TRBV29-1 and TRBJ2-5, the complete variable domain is SAVISQKPSRDICQRGTSLTIQCQVDSQVTMMFWYRQQPGQSLTLIATANQGSEATYESGFVIDKFPISRPNLTFSTLTVSNMSPEDSSIYLCSVGQETQYFGPGTRLLVL.